These 29 T cell receptor beta chains were sequenced from one sample in a study of tumor-infiltrating lymphocytes in primary liver carcinoma. From about 0.45 ug total RNA, TCR beta cDNA was generated with a primer in the constant region. Libraries for TCR beta were built through three nested multiplex PCR rounds, which together made up a slightly modified ARM-PCR procedure. With TRBV1-TRBV30 forward primers and a C-beta reverse primer, the first two PCR rounds were run for 10 cycles each. One entry per CDR3 protein, called by TCRdb with MiXCR from the multiplex PCR reads. Among some 320,000 distinct CDR3 sequences listed, 65% were seen once. Alongside blood RNA obtained from unsorted whole blood, germline DNA was also extracted. Specimen: peripheral blood. Receptors originate from a man aged 35-49 years with primary liver carcinoma and hepatitis B virus infection.

About this clonotype itself: One end of the junction varies from germline; a read error may be responsible. V usage is TRBV11-2 and J usage is TRBJ2-3, with TRBD2 matching 9 bases. This CDR3 comprises 16 residues. Germline values: CDR1 SGHAT, CDR2 FQNNGV. CDR3 in amino acids: CANSFGTSRFTDMQYF. The CDR3 region has the DNA TGTGCCAACAGCTTCGGGACTAGCAGGTTCACAGATATGCAGTATTTT.

The chain is built from TRBV10-3 and TRBJ2-2; 13 bases line up with TRBD2. This CDR3 contains 16 residues. V shed 6 bases, J shed 1 base, and the junction held 2 bases outside the gene matches. The V gene's germline CDR1 is ENHRY and CDR2 SYGVKD. DNA for the CDR3: TGTGCCATCAGCCGGACTAGCGGGAGGAACACCGGGGAGCTGTTTTTT. Residues: CAISRTSGRNTGELFF.

Points on this clonotype: Since the CDR3 does not end with the conserved phenylalanine or tryptophan, this likely comes from a read error. This sequence joins TRBV6-1 and TRBJ1-4, with D tentatively TRBD1 (5 bases). V lost 5 bases and J 8 bases, leaving 15 bases between the germline ends. CDR1 is MNHNS, CDR2 SASEGT, per germline. The CDR3 length is 14 residues. The CDR3 here is CASSPRRGVEKLFS. CDR3 bases: TGTGCCAGCAGTCCGCGGAGGGGTGTGGAAAAACTGTTTTCT.

This clonotype was seen many times. The V and J genes are TRBV5-4 and TRBJ2-3; D gene unclear. The germline V and J ends were trimmed by 0 bases and 5 bases, with 4 bases remaining between them. Germline V gene data show CDR1 as SGHNT and CDR2 as YYREEE (reference sequence). The CDR3 contains 12 residues. The CDR3 here is CASSLEGDTQYF. The CDR3 nucleotides are TGTGCCAGCAGCTTGGAAGGAGATACGCAGTATTTT.

To note about this clonotype: A much larger clone lies one base from this, so it may be a read error. Since the CDR3 does not end with the conserved phenylalanine or tryptophan, this likely comes from a read error. The rearrangement links TRBV10-3 to TRBJ2-2, with 10 bases aligning to TRBD1. Germline CDR1 and CDR2: ENHRY and SYGVKD. The ends lost 11 bases at V and 6 bases at J; junction bases unmatched: 6. This CDR3 is built from 13 residues. CDR3 sequence reads: CAARDRGAGELFL. The CDR3 DNA is TGTGCCGCCCGGGACAGGGGTGCCGGGGAGCTGTTTTTG.

V is TRBV5-4 and J is TRBJ1-2; D unclear. The CDR3 spans 14 residues. Trimming took 2 bases from V and 12 from J, leaving 20 bases between them. Germline loops: CDR1 SGHNT, CDR2 YYREEE (reference sequence). CDR3 coding DNA: TGTGCCAGCAGCTTTTTGGGGTCCGGGATCGGCCACACCTTC. This codes for CASSFLGSGIGHTF.

On this clonotype itself: A much larger clone is a single base away; this may be a read error. This chain joins TRBV6-5 and TRBJ1-2, with 9 bases identical to TRBD1. CDR3 length: 14 residues. The J segment lost 4 bases and the V segment lost 5 bases, leaving 5 bases of the junction unmatched. Germline values: CDR1 MNHEY, CDR2 SVGAGI. The CDR3 DNA follows: TGTGCCAGCAGTAGGACAGGGGAAGCCTATGGCTACACCTTC. Its protein is CASSRTGEAYGYTF.

This clonotype ranks as medium-sized. The rearrangement links TRBV6-2 or TRBV6-3 to TRBJ2-7; the match to TRBD1 covers 9 bases. V shed 6 bases, J shed 5 bases, and the junction held 8 bases outside the gene matches. The CDR3 is made up of 14 amino acids. Looked up from germline, CDR1 is MNHEY and CDR2 is SVGEGT. CDR3 loop: CASSLRDRAHEQYF. The CDR3, as DNA: TGTGCCAGCAGCCTCCGGGACAGGGCCCACGAGCAGTACTTC.

Of note for this clonotype: This may come from a read error, since a much larger clone is one base off. The J gene is TRBJ2-1, the V gene TRBV12-3 or TRBV12-4, with 10 bases lining up with TRBD2. This CDR3 spans 15 amino acids. CDR3 nucleotides: TGTGCCAGCAGATCGGGAGCGGGAGGGGGCAATAAGCAGTTCTTC. Translation gives CASRSGAGGGNKQFF.

This clonotype was recorded at least ten times. In nucleotides, the CDR3 is TGTGCCAGCAGCTTAGGACGACTAGCGGGAGGGCCCACAGATACGCAGTATTTT. Encoded protein: CASSLGRLAGGPTDTQYF. This chain connects TRBV11-1 to TRBJ2-3, with 14 positions matching TRBD2. This CDR3 region has 18 residues. Germline-derived CDR1 and CDR2 are SGHAT and FQDESV (reference sequence). V lost 1 base to trimming and J lost 2 bases; unmatched junction nucleotides: 5. Full variable domain (remainder filled in from reference TRBV11-1 and TRBJ2-3): EAEVAQSPRYKITEKSQAVAFWCDPISGHATLYWYRQILGQGPELLVQFQDESVVDDSQLPKDRFSAERLKGVDSTLKIQPAELGDSAMYLCASSLGRLAGGPTDTQYFGPGTRLTVL.

The chain joins TRBV12-3 or TRBV12-4 to TRBJ2-3; 10 nucleotides match TRBD2. CDR3 length: 15 residues. After removal of 2 bases from V and 5 bases from J, the junction contained 4 bases not matched to a gene. The CDR3 DNA reads as TGTGCCAGCAGTTTATCAGCGGGAGGGGTAGATACGCAGTATTTT. It encodes CASSLSAGGVDTQYF.

In this sample, this clonotype turned up many times. V and J are TRBV6-1 and TRBJ1-6; D remains ambiguous. CDR1 and CDR2 from the germline V gene are MNHNS and SASEGT. The CDR3 spans 16 residues. The V and J ends lost 1 base and 3 bases respectively, with 10 bases between them. CDR3: CASSEGEGSYNSPLHF. For the CDR3, the DNA is TGTGCCAGCAGTGAAGGGGAAGGGAGCTATAATTCACCCCTCCACTTT.

In this sample, this clonotype turned up many times. The CDR3 region has the DNA TGTGCCAGCAGCCAAGATATATTGACTAGCGGGAGTAATGAGCAGTTCTTC. Protein product: CASSQDILTSGSNEQFF. V usage is TRBV4-2 and J usage is TRBJ2-1; 12 nucleotides line up with TRBD2. CDR1 is LGHNA and CDR2 is YNFKEQ in the germline V gene. The J segment lost 7 bases and the V segment lost 0 bases, leaving 7 bases of the junction unmatched. The CDR3 covers 17 residues.

The chain recombines TRBV30 with TRBJ1-1; D is undetermined. Trimming left V 3 bases short and J 2 bases short, with 7 bases between. The CDR3 has 12 amino acids. In germline, CDR1 is GTSNPN, CDR2 SVGIG (reference sequence). DNA for the CDR3: TGTGCCTGGAGATGGGGTAACACTGAAGCTTTCTTT. It yields the protein CAWRWGNTEAFF.

This clonotype was detected once. A read error may be the cause here, since a much bigger clone is one base away. The chain has TRBV6-1 and TRBJ2-7; D uncertain. The germline V gene encodes CDR1 MNHNS and CDR2 SASEGT. The CDR3 loop spans 13 amino acids. CDR3 bases: TGTGCCAGCAGTGAAGTGTCAGAGTTGGAGCTGTACTTC. Protein: CASSEVSELELYF.

This clonotype was recorded many times. This rearrangement joins TRBV11-2 to TRBJ2-1; 7 bases line up with TRBD2. Germline V CDR1 and CDR2: SGHAT, FQNNGV. The V and J ends lost 0 bases and 6 bases, in that order; junction bases with no gene match: 5. The CDR3 loop spans 15 amino acids. Here the CDR3 DNA reads TGTGCCAGCAGCTTAGATTCGGGAGGAGGCAATGAGCAGTTCTTC. Translation gives CASSLDSGGGNEQFF.

This clonotype occurred many times. V is TRBV14 and J is TRBJ2-3; no clear D. V was shortened by 4 bases and J by 0 bases, with 11 bases between the two germline ends. CDR1 and CDR2 (germline): SGHDN, FVKESK. The CDR3 has 15 residues. CDR3 in amino acids: CASSPRTGSTDTQYF. CDR3 DNA sequence: TGTGCCAGCAGCCCTCGGACCGGGAGCACAGATACGCAGTATTTT.

As concerns this clonotype: An end of the junction differs from the germline gene, which may be a read error. CDR3 loop: CATIPGNTSDTHYF. CDR3 bases: TGTGCCACCATCCCAGGGAATACCTCAGATACGCACTATTTT. The chain links TRBV28 to TRBJ2-3; D is possibly TRBD1 (5 bases). CDR1 and CDR2 (germline): MDHEN, SYDVKM. This CDR3 has 14 residues.

Concerning this clonotype: Its ends do not fully match the called genes, so a read error is possible. The rearrangement joins TRBV5-4 to TRBJ2-7; no definite D call. The CDR3 totals 12 residues. Looked up from germline, CDR1 is SGHNT and CDR2 is YYREEE (reference sequence). CDR3 sequence: CTSSYQAYEQYF. CDR3 coding DNA: TGTACCAGCAGCTATCAAGCCTACGAGCAGTACTTC.

On this clonotype: A read error may account for a junction end that differs from germline. The V call is TRBV12-3 or TRBV12-4, the J call TRBJ1-1; D possibly corresponds to TRBD1 (5 bases). CDR3 length: 16 residues. The CDR3 reads CASSRPGRLMNTEVFF. CDR3 in DNA: TGTGCCAGTTCCCGACCGGGACGGCTAATGAACACTGAAGTTTTCTTT.

The sample holds many counts of this clonotype. The chain has TRBV29-1 and TRBJ2-7, with 8 bases aligning to TRBD2. The V and J ends lost 5 bases and 1 base, in that order; junction bases with no gene match: 7. This CDR3 is built from 14 residues. Germline V CDR1 and CDR2: SQVTM, ANQGSEA. The CDR3 protein is CSVIVPSGSYEQYF. DNA for the CDR3: TGCAGCGTTATTGTCCCTAGCGGGTCCTACGAGCAGTACTTC.

A remark on this clonotype: Without the conserved terminal phenylalanine or tryptophan, this CDR3 likely stems from a read error. This chain joins TRBV7-9 and TRBJ2-7; D remains unclear. Germline lookup yields CDR1 SEHNR and CDR2 FQNEAQ (reference sequence). The CDR3 consists of 14 residues. This CDR3 reads CTSSPREANYEQYY. CDR3 nucleotide sequence: TGTACCAGCAGCCCAAGGGAAGCTAACTACGAGCAGTACTAC.

The chain joins TRBV7-9 to TRBJ2-2, with D perhaps given as TRBD1 or TRBD2 (5 bases each). Trimming removed 4 bases at V and 4 bases at J, with 25 bases between. The CDR3 has 19 amino acids. Germline V gene lookup returns CDR1 SEHNR and CDR2 FQNEAQ (reference sequence). The CDR3 is CASSSVIRGADQGTGELFF. The DNA for the CDR3 is TGTGCCAGCAGCTCTGTCATACGAGGGGCGGACCAGGGCACCGGGGAGCTGTTTTTT.

Concerning this clonotype: The junction shows a germline mismatch at one end, possibly a read error. This chain joins TRBV28 and TRBJ1-1; D is unresolved. This CDR3 is 15 amino acids long. Germline V gene sequence: CDR1 MDHEN, CDR2 SYDVKM. The CDR3 region is CASTPSFGPNTEAFF. CDR3 in DNA: TGTGCCAGCACGCCCTCCTTCGGCCCGAACACTGAAGCCTTCTTT. The variable domain in full, with the rest retrieved from reference TRBV28 and TRBJ1-1, is DVKVTQSSRYLVKRTGEKVFLECVQDMDHENMFWYRQDPGLGLRLIYFSYDVKMKEKGDIPEGYSVSREKKERFSLILESASTNQTSMYLCASTPSFGPNTEAFFGQGTRLTVV.

This clonotype was detected many times. At one boundary the junction diverges from the germline segment, which might be a read error. V usage is TRBV4-3 and J usage is TRBJ2-3, with 7 nucleotides matching TRBD2. Germline lookup yields CDR1 LGHNA and CDR2 YSLEER. CDR3 size: 16 residues. CDR3 residues: CANSPYGGGEQDTQYF. The CDR3 DNA sequence: TGCGCCAACAGCCCCTACGGGGGAGGGGAGCAAGATACGCAGTATTTT.

Remarks on this clonotype: In this CDR3 the conserved last residue, phenylalanine or tryptophan, is missing, so a read error is likely. The CDR3 spells CASSRISYEQYL. Written as DNA, the CDR3 is TGTGCCAGCAGCCGCATCTCCTACGAGCAGTACTTA. The chain is built from TRBV7-9 and TRBJ2-7, with D hard to call. The ends were cut back, 5 bases at V and 0 bases at J, with 5 bases in the middle. The CDR3 length is 12 residues. The germline gives CDR1 SEHNR, CDR2 FQNEAQ (reference sequence).

The chain carries TRBV6-2 or TRBV6-3 and TRBJ2-1; D could derive from TRBD1 or TRBD2 (5 bases each). CDR1 is MNHEY, CDR2 SVGEGT, per germline. The ends were cut back, 6 bases at V and 5 bases at J, with 17 bases in the middle. The CDR3 length is 15 residues. The CDR3 reads CASSRGRNRNNEQFF. CDR3 bases: TGTGCCAGCAGCCGGGGACGCAACAGGAACAATGAGCAGTTCTTC.

In regard to this clonotype: No conserved phenylalanine or tryptophan ends this CDR3, so it is likely a read error. V usage is TRBV11-1 and J usage is TRBJ2-1, with 9 bases that match TRBD2. This CDR3 contains 18 residues. After removal of 11 bases from V and 1 base from J, the junction contained 18 bases not matched to a gene. Germline CDR1 is SGHAT and CDR2 is FQDESV (reference sequence). The CDR3 nucleotides read TGTGCCGTCAGCTTATACCGCTCCGCGGGAGGGTCCTACAATGAGCAGTTCTCC. Residues: CAVSLYRSAGGSYNEQFS.

About this clonotype: A clone one base away is much larger, so this may be a read error. CDR3 nucleotide sequence: TGTGCCAGCAGCTTGATACTAGTCAGCGACTTAAGGATGGCCCAGTACTTC. Its translation: CASSLILVSDLRMAQYF. The rearrangement uses TRBV5-5 and TRBJ2-5; weak D call: TRBD2 (5 bases). The germline V gene encodes CDR1 SGHKS and CDR2 YYEKEE (reference sequence). V lost 1 base, J lost 9 bases, and 25 bases lay in between. The CDR3 covers 17 residues.